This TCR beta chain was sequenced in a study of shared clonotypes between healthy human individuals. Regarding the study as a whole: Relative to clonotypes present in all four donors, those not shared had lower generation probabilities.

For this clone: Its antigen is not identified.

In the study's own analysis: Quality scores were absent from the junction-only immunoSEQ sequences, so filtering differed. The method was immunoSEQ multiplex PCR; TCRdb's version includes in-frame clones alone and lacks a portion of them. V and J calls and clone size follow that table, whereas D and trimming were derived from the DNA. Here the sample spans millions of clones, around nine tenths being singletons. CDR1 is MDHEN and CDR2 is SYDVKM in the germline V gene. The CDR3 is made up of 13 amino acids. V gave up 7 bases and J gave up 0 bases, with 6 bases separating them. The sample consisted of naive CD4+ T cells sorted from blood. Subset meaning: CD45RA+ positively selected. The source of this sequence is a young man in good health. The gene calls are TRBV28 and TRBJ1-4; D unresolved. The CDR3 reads CASNRPTNEKLFF. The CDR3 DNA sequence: TGTGCCAGCAACAGACCAACTAATGAAAAACTGTTTTTT.